Described below is a single T cell receptor (beta chain) sequence and its context. The antigen is not known. V gave up 4 bases and J gave up 7 bases, with 25 bases separating them. CDR3 length: 17 residues. The germline CDR1 and CDR2 sequences are MNHEY and SMNVEV (reference sequence). These data are taken from a study of T cells in localized non-small cell lung cancer. Whole-study findings and limits: Highest T cell clonality was seen in uninvolved adjacent lung, surpassing that measured in tumor. Heterogeneity cannot be ruled out, as sequencing used one tumor region only. There was an association of higher blood T cell density with longer overall survival. Researchers found a median roughly 56 of the top 100 tumor clones in adjacent lung.

The assay was immunoSEQ multiplex PCR, and TCRdb's table has in-frame clones only and misses some. The sample lists around 78,000 clones; around 80% were seen once. This chain joins TRBV27 and TRBJ1-2; D uncertain. The source was peripheral blood, collected before any cancer treatment. The sequence was obtained from a female donor at least 60 years old with stage I lung adenocarcinoma. The CDR3 loop is CASSSPGAGSSVVGYTF. The CDR3 DNA follows: TGTGCCAGCAGTTCTCCGGGTGCGGGATCTTCTGTAGTTGGCTACACCTTC.